This passage covers 7 T cell receptor beta chains from one sample sequenced in a study of T-cell memory formation after mild COVID-19. TCRdb itself ran the 5' RACE reads through MiXCR, one entry per CDR3 protein. The repertoire includes 300,000 to 400,000 distinct CDR3 sequences, around 13% of them detected once, and about a fifth sits in the top ten. Sequencing was performed on PBMCs or a T cell subset sorted from them (not recorded which). The receptors derive from a man between 18 and 35 years old who had mild COVID-19 (a few samples of this study predate the infection). Cell type and time point are not known.

V is TRBV6-5 and J is TRBJ2-1; the D gene could be TRBD1 or TRBD2 (5 bases each). This CDR3 has 15 amino acids. V was trimmed by 4 bases and J by 8 bases, leaving 18 bases between them. CDR1 MNHEY and CDR2 SVGAGI come from the germline V gene. The CDR3 DNA sequence: TGTGCCAGCAGTTCGTCAGGGAGTAGTCAGGATGAGCAGTTCTTC. Amino acid sequence: CASSSSGSSQDEQFF.

This clonotype was seen a few times. The chain uses TRBV5-1 and TRBJ1-3; weak D call: TRBD1 (6 bases). Germline-derived CDR1 and CDR2 are SGHRS and YFSETQ. The CDR3 sequence is 13 residues long. V was shortened by 2 bases and J by 8 bases, with 11 bases between the two germline ends. This CDR3 reads CASSFRGADTIYF. The CDR3 nucleotides read TGCGCCAGCAGCTTCAGGGGTGCGGACACCATATATTTT.

The chain links TRBV7-3 to TRBJ2-2; 12 bases map to TRBD2. The length of the CDR3 is 16 residues. Per the germline V gene, CDR1 is SGHTA and CDR2 is FQGTGA. The V and J ends lost 4 bases and 6 bases, in that order; junction bases with no gene match: 6. The CDR3, as DNA: TGTGCCAGCAGCTCCTCTAGCGGGGGGGATGCCGGGGAGCTGTTTTTT. This sequence encodes CASSSSSGGDAGELFF.

This clonotype occurred many times. The chain combines TRBV6-2 or TRBV6-3 with TRBJ2-2; 14 positions match TRBD2. This CDR3 has 18 residues. Germline loops: CDR1 MNHEY, CDR2 SVGEGT. V lost 4 bases and J lost 2; bases outside the gene matches: 6. The CDR3 nucleotides are TGTGCCAGCAGTTCCTTGACTAGCGGGGGGGAAAACACCGGGGAGCTGTTTTTT. Amino acid sequence: CASSSLTSGGENTGELFF.

The V and J genes are TRBV12-3 or TRBV12-4 and TRBJ1-1; D ambiguous. Between the trimmed V and J ends, which lost 5 bases and 1 base, there was a span of 14 bases. The CDR3 loop spans 15 amino acids. The CDR3 protein is CASSRSFGENTEAFF. The CDR3 DNA follows: TGTGCCAGCAGTCGTTCATTCGGGGAGAACACTGAAGCTTTCTTT.

This clonotype was observed a handful of times. The rearrangement joins TRBV5-1 to TRBJ1-1; tentative D call: TRBD1 (5 bases). Germline values: CDR1 SGHRS, CDR2 YFSETQ. This CDR3 spans 16 amino acids. The V gene lost 0 bases and the J gene lost 1 base, with 13 bases spanning the gap. The CDR3, as DNA: TGCGCCAGCAGCTTGGTGGGCCCAGGGTCGAACACTGAAGCTTTCTTT. Protein product: CASSLVGPGSNTEAFF.

This clonotype was seen many times. V is TRBV28 and J is TRBJ2-7, with 10 nucleotides matching TRBD1. The CDR3 is 14 residues long. Germline V lookup: CDR1 MDHEN, CDR2 SYDVKM. The V segment lost 6 bases and the J segment 2 bases; nucleotides outside the gene matches: 4. CDR3: CASSPGTGAYEQYV. Here the CDR3 DNA reads TGTGCCAGCAGCCCTGGGACAGGGGCCTACGAGCAGTACGTC.